The clone carrying this T cell receptor beta chain was found many times. Its antigen is unidentified. Germline V CDR1 and CDR2: MDHEN, SYDVKM. The CDR3 is 13 amino acids. V lost 2 bases and J lost 8, with 12 bases in between. The data were taken from a study of response to subunit inactivated influenza vaccine. Findings and limits, study-wide: Few new T cells, the authors suggested, are recruited by each seasonal influenza vaccination.

TCRdb itself ran the RT-PCR reads through MiXCR, one entry per CDR3 protein. The table shows 700,000 to 900,000 distinct CDR3 sequences, with around 21% occurring only once. The receptor comes from a man over 45 who received an inactivated influenza vaccine. This specimen was PBMCs from blood, taken roughly 5 days after vaccination. The chain couples TRBV28 to TRBJ1-2; D gene ambiguous. CDR3: CASSLTPIDGYTF. The CDR3 DNA is TGTGCCAGCAGTTTAACGCCTATAGACGGCTACACCTTC.